Shown below are 14 T cell receptor beta chains from a single sample sequenced in a study of shared clonotypes between healthy human individuals. TCRdb's copy holds only in-frame clones and misses some; the assay was immunoSEQ multiplex PCR. Here the sample spans millions of clones, roughly 94% being singletons. Specimen: naive CD4+ T cells sorted from blood. Stated subset: CD45RA+ positively selected. These receptor sequences come from a man younger than 35 in good health.

The V gene is TRBV11-2, the J gene TRBJ1-1; D is perhaps TRBD1 (6 bases). The CDR3 has 14 amino acids. The germline V and J ends were trimmed by 6 bases and 4 bases, with 15 bases remaining between them. CDR1 is SGHAT, CDR2 FQNNGV, per germline. The CDR3 sequence is CASSDIAGVTEAFF. In DNA form, the CDR3 reads TGTGCCAGCAGTGATATAGCAGGGGTCACTGAAGCTTTCTTT. Together with reference TRBV11-2 and TRBJ1-1, the CDR3 gives the full variable domain: EAGVAQSPRYKIIEKRQSVAFWCNPISGHATLYWYQQILGQGPKLLIQFQNNGVVDDSQLPKDRFSAERLKGVDSTLKIQPAKLEDSAVYLCASSDIAGVTEAFFGQGTRLTVV.

V and J are TRBV7-8 and TRBJ1-6, with 7 bases identical to TRBD1. CDR3 length: 16 amino acids. Germline values: CDR1 SGHVS, CDR2 FQNEAQ. Trimming cost V 5 bases and J 0 bases; bases outside gene matches: 4. The CDR3 is CASSRGQSSYNSPLHF. DNA for the CDR3: TGTGCCAGCAGCCGGGGACAGAGCTCCTATAATTCACCCCTCCACTTT.

This chain joins TRBV28 and TRBJ1-2; 7 nucleotides align to TRBD1. CDR1 MDHEN and CDR2 SYDVKM come from the germline V gene. The length of the CDR3 is 15 residues. The V segment lost 5 bases and the J segment 3 bases; nucleotides outside the gene matches: 9. CDR3 in DNA: TGTGCCAGCAGTCCGCCGGGACAGACACACTATGGCTACACCTTC. It codes for CASSPPGQTHYGYTF.

Comment on this clone: Relative to the germline gene, one junction end is altered; a read error may explain this. V is TRBV7-7 and J is TRBJ2-7, with 7 bases identical to TRBD1. The V gene's germline CDR1 is SSHAT and CDR2 FNYEAQ (reference sequence). The length of the CDR3 is 13 residues. CDR3 DNA sequence: TGTGCTAGCAGCTACACAGGGGACCACGAGCAGTACTTC. Amino acid sequence: CASSYTGDHEQYF. Full variable domain (missing parts from reference TRBV7-7 and TRBJ2-7): GAGVSQSPRYKVTKRGQDVTLRCDPISSHATLYWYQQALGQGPEFLTYFNYEAQPDKSGLPSDRFSAERPEGSISTLTIQRTEQRDSAMYRCASSYTGDHEQYFGPGTRLTVT.

As to this clone: Different DNA sequences within this sample yield the same CDR3. This rearrangement joins TRBV7-2 to TRBJ2-3; 11 positions agree with TRBD2. CDR1 and CDR2 from the germline V gene are SGHTA and FQGNSA. The CDR3 length is 14 residues. J gave up 4 bases and V 5 bases, and 2 bases lay outside the gene matches. In nucleotides, the CDR3 is TGTGCCAGCAGCACGGGACTAGCGGCAGATACGCAGTATTTT. The encoded protein is CASSTGLAADTQYF.

The chain joins TRBV19 to TRBJ1-2; D may be TRBD1 (5 bases). The CDR3 is 14 amino acids. V was clipped by 7 bases and J by 0 bases, with 12 bases between them. Per germline, CDR1 LNHDA and CDR2 SQIVND (reference sequence). CDR3 coding DNA: TGTGCCAGTACCCCAGCGGGGGCTAACTATGGCTACACCTTC. Residues: CASTPAGANYGYTF. The full variable domain, completed using reference TRBV19 and TRBJ1-2, is DGGITQSPKYLFRKEGQNVTLSCEQNLNHDAMYWYRQDPGQGLRLIYYSQIVNDFQKGDIAEGYSVSREKKESFPLTVTSAQKNPTAFYLCASTPAGANYGYTFGSGTRLTVV.

The chain has TRBV5-1 and TRBJ1-6; D is uncertain. The CDR3 extends over 15 amino acids. Trimming shortened V by 1 base and J by 8 bases, and 13 bases separated the two germline ends. From germline, CDR1 is SGHRS and CDR2 YFSETQ. CDR3 amino acids: CASSLSVGDYSPLHF. The CDR3 bases are TGCGCCAGCAGCTTGAGCGTCGGAGATTATTCACCCCTCCACTTT.

The chain joins TRBV18 to TRBJ2-7; no clear D gene. Deletions cut 3 bases from V and 5 bases from J, with 11 bases between. Germline CDR1 KGHSH, CDR2 LQKENI. This CDR3 has 13 residues. The CDR3 DNA reads TGTGCCAGCTCACCCTACAGTACCAACGAGCAGTACTTC. Amino acid sequence: CASSPYSTNEQYF. Filled out from reference TRBV18 and TRBJ2-7, the complete variable domain reads NAGVMQNPRHLVRRRGQEARLRCSPMKGHSHVYWYRQLPEEGLKFMVYLQKENIIDESGMPKERFSAEFPKEGPSILRIQQVVRGDSAAYFCASSPYSTNEQYFGPGTRLTVT.

The V gene is TRBV7-2, the J gene TRBJ1-3; 9 bases fit TRBD1. This CDR3 contains 19 residues. J was trimmed by 2 bases and V by 5 bases; bases with no gene match: 16. The germline CDR1 and CDR2 sequences are SGHTA and FQGNSA. Here the CDR3 reads CASSPKRTGAGNAGNTIYF. For the CDR3, the DNA is TGTGCCAGCAGCCCCAAGAGGACAGGGGCTGGGAATGCTGGAAACACCATATATTTT. Filled out from reference TRBV7-2 and TRBJ1-3, the complete variable domain reads GAGVSQSPSNKVTEKGKDVELRCDPISGHTALYWYRQSLGQGLEFLIYFQGNSAPDKSGLPSDRFSAERTGGSVSTLTIQRTQQEDSAVYLCASSPKRTGAGNAGNTIYFGEGSWLTVV.

The genes are TRBV4-3 and TRBJ2-7, with D tentatively TRBD1 (7 bases). Germline CDR1 LGHNA, CDR2 YSLEER. This CDR3 has 15 amino acids. The V end was cut by 4 bases, the J end by 2 bases, with 15 bases between. CDR3 DNA: TGCGCCAGCAGCCCTTCCGGAGGGGGCACCTACGAGCAGTACTTC. Its translation: CASSPSGGGTYEQYF.

In regard to this clone: One end of the junction fails to match germline, which may point to a read error. J is TRBJ1-1 and V is TRBV9; D is unclear. CDR3 length: 14 residues. The germline CDR1 and CDR2 sequences are SGDLS and YYNGEE. The CDR3 nucleotides are TGTGCCAGCAACGTAGTCCCGGATCTCAGAGGAGCTTTCTTT. Its protein is CASNVVPDLRGAFF.

The chain links TRBV10-2 to TRBJ2-3, with 9 bases lining up with TRBD2. The CDR3 runs to 15 residues. Looked up from germline, CDR1 is WSHSY and CDR2 is SAAADI. The junction had 10 bases not matched to a gene; V was cut back by 6 bases and J by 6 bases. The CDR3 is CASSPGTSPGDTQYF. CDR3 DNA: TGCGCCAGCAGCCCCGGGACTAGCCCTGGGGATACGCAGTATTTT.

The chain uses TRBV18 and TRBJ2-3; D not certain. Per the germline V gene, CDR1 is KGHSH and CDR2 is LQKENI. This CDR3 has 13 residues. Trimming stripped 5 bases from V and 5 bases from J, with 11 bases between. The CDR3 DNA follows: TGTGCCAGCTCAAAACAAGGGCGAGATACGCAGTATTTT. Residues: CASSKQGRDTQYF. Variable domain in full (rest from reference TRBV18 and TRBJ2-3): NAGVMQNPRHLVRRRGQEARLRCSPMKGHSHVYWYRQLPEEGLKFMVYLQKENIIDESGMPKERFSAEFPKEGPSILRIQQVVRGDSAAYFCASSKQGRDTQYFGPGTRLTVL.

V gene TRBV5-1 combines with J gene TRBJ2-2, with TRBD1 matching 10 bases. Per germline, CDR1 SGHRS and CDR2 YFSETQ. The CDR3 is 17 residues long. The V and J ends lost 1 base and 7 bases, in that order; junction bases with no gene match: 10. The CDR3 DNA sequence: TGCGCCAGCAGCTTGTTGGCCGGGACAGGGGAAGGCGGGGAGCTGTTTTTT. Protein: CASSLLAGTGEGGELFF.